Following are 28 T cell receptor beta chains from one sample sequenced in a study of post-analysis software for immune sequencing data. Study-wide findings and caveats: In patients, five or six TRBV segments were more frequent than in controls, with TRBV5-6, TRBV5-1 and TRBV20-1 among them.

TCR beta cDNA libraries had unique molecular identifiers. TCRdb redid the calling of the PCR reads with MiXCR, one entry per CDR3 protein. The sample holds 800,000 to 950,000 distinct CDR3 sequences, around 50% seen once. Antigens for these TCRs are unknown. Sequenced material: blood. These TCRs come from a girl between 5 and 17 years old with multiple sclerosis.

V is TRBV7-6 and J is TRBJ2-7, with TRBD2 matching 7 bases. V shed 2 bases and J 4 bases; nucleotides not matched to a gene: 5. This CDR3 is built from 14 residues. Germline values: CDR1 SGHVS, CDR2 FNYEAQ. Written as DNA, the CDR3 is TGTGCCAGCAGCTTAAGAGGGAGGGGATACGAGCAGTACTTC. Translated, it gives CASSLRGRGYEQYF.

This clonotype was seen a few times. The chain joins TRBV3-1 to TRBJ2-7; possibly TRBD2 for D (5 bases). V lost 3 bases to trimming and J lost 4 bases, with 13 bases between them. CDR3 length: 14 residues. Germline values: CDR1 LGHDT, CDR2 YNNKEL (reference sequence). In nucleotides, the CDR3 is TGTGCCAGCAGCCATCGGGGAGACAATTACGAGCAGTACTTC. Its translation: CASSHRGDNYEQYF.

In its sample, this clonotype was seen a few times. This chain connects TRBV7-8 to TRBJ2-5; TRBD1 aligns across 8 bases. Germline trimming cut 6 bases from V and 3 bases from J; bases unmatched to any gene: 15. Germline-derived CDR1 and CDR2 are SGHVS and FQNEAQ. The CDR3 extends over 17 amino acids. The CDR3 region has the DNA TGTGCCAGCAGTAGGGGCCACGGAACGACAGGGGAAGAGACCCAGTACTTC. Protein product: CASSRGHGTTGEETQYF. The variable domain in full, completed from reference TRBV7-8 and TRBJ2-5, reads GAGVSQSPRYKVAKRGQDVALRCDPISGHVSLFWYQQALGQGPEFLTYFQNEAQLDKSGLPSDRFFAERPEGSVSTLKIQRTQQEDSAVYLCASSRGHGTTGEETQYFGPGTRLLVL.

V gene TRBV6-5 combines with J gene TRBJ2-7, with TRBD2 as a possible D gene (5 bases). The germline V gene encodes CDR1 MNHEY and CDR2 SVGAGI. CDR3 size: 13 residues. V was clipped by 6 bases and J by 2 bases, with 11 bases between them. The CDR3 sequence: CASRKEGPYEQYF. The CDR3 nucleotides are TGTGCCAGCAGAAAAGAGGGCCCCTACGAGCAGTACTTC.

The chain uses TRBV5-1 and TRBJ2-1; no reliable D call. There are 12 residues in the CDR3. The germline gives CDR1 SGHRS, CDR2 YFSETQ. Trimming stripped 0 bases from V and 9 bases from J, with 7 bases between. In nucleotides, the CDR3 is TGCGCCAGCAGCTTGGGTTCGGCTGAGCAGTTCTTC. It codes for CASSLGSAEQFF. Full variable domain (rest looked up from reference TRBV5-1 and TRBJ2-1): KAGVTQTPRYLIKTRGQQVTLSCSPISGHRSVSWYQQTPGQGLQFLFEYFSETQRNKGNFPGRFSGRQFSNSRSEMNVSTLELGDSALYLCASSLGSAEQFFGPGTRLTVL.

This clonotype came up a few times. The V gene is TRBV7-6, the J gene TRBJ2-7, with no clear D. Germline V gene lookup returns CDR1 SGHVS and CDR2 FNYEAQ. The ends were cut back, 1 base at V and 7 bases at J, with 17 bases in the middle. The CDR3 runs 15 residues. CDR3 coding DNA: TGTGCCAGCAGCTTAGAGGGCAGGTCCCTAGGAGAGCAGTACTTC. It translates to CASSLEGRSLGEQYF.

This clonotype was found a few times. This chain connects TRBV10-3 to TRBJ2-3; D is perhaps TRBD1 (6 bases). This CDR3 is 20 amino acids long. V lost 0 bases and J lost 4, with 26 bases in between. Per germline, CDR1 ENHRY and CDR2 SYGVKD. CDR3 sequence (DNA): TGTGCCATCAGTGAGTCGAGGCAGGGGTCAACCGCCGGAGTCGCAGATACGCAGTATTTT. It translates to CAISESRQGSTAGVADTQYF.

Here the CDR3 reads CSAHATGIGLRETQYF. In nucleotides, the CDR3 is TGCAGCGCCCATGCCACAGGGATTGGGTTGAGGGAGACCCAGTACTTC. V usage is TRBV29-1 and J usage is TRBJ2-5, with a tentative D call TRBD1 (6 bases). The CDR3 length is 16 residues. Trimming took off 7 bases at V and 5 bases at J, with 26 bases between the two ends. The germline V gene has CDR1 SQVTM and CDR2 ANQGSEA.

V and J are TRBV7-3 and TRBJ2-3, with D perhaps TRBD2 (5 bases). Germline values: CDR1 SGHTA, CDR2 FQGTGA. This CDR3 comprises 14 residues. V lost 3 bases and J lost 5, with 12 bases in between. In DNA form, the CDR3 reads TGTGCCAGCAGCTTTGAGGGAGTGGTAGATACGCAGTATTTT. Amino acids: CASSFEGVVDTQYF.

This clonotype came up a few times. The rearrangement joins TRBV29-1 to TRBJ2-3, with TRBD2 identical over 8 bases. Germline values: CDR1 SQVTM, CDR2 ANQGSEA. The J segment lost 6 bases and the V segment lost 8 bases, leaving 10 bases of the junction unmatched. The CDR3 sequence is 13 residues long. This chain's CDR3 is CSTSGTRVDTQYF. The CDR3 DNA is TGCAGCACATCCGGGACTAGGGTGGATACGCAGTATTTT.

The rearrangement joins TRBV6-5 to TRBJ2-7, with TRBD1 matching 7 bases. The CDR3 covers 15 residues. Germline V gene data show CDR1 as MNHEY and CDR2 as SVGAGI. The junction had 8 bases not matched to a gene; V was cut back by 6 bases and J by 0 bases. This CDR3 reads CASSPYRGFSYEQYF. In DNA, the CDR3 is TGTGCCAGCAGCCCGTACAGGGGCTTCTCCTACGAGCAGTACTTC.

V gene TRBV11-1 combines with J gene TRBJ2-7; 9 bases agree with TRBD2. The V segment lost 0 bases and the J segment 5 bases; nucleotides outside the gene matches: 5. Germline CDR1 reads SGHAT; CDR2 reads FQDESV (reference sequence). The CDR3 has 15 amino acids. In nucleotides, the CDR3 is TGTGCCAGCAGCTTAGCTAAGCGGGAGGTCGACGAGCAGTACTTC. Residues: CASSLAKREVDEQYF.

This clonotype has just a few counts. The chain carries TRBV10-3 and TRBJ2-7, with 12 nucleotides matching TRBD2. Germline CDR1 is ENHRY and CDR2 is SYGVKD. V gave up 7 bases and J gave up 6 bases; unmatched junction bases: 13. CDR3 length: 16 amino acids. CDR3 sequence (DNA): TGTGCCATCACACAGACTAGCGGGAGAGGTCGCACCGAGCAGTACTTC. Its translation: CAITQTSGRGRTEQYF.

This chain joins TRBV29-1 and TRBJ2-7; TRBD2 aligns across 7 bases. J gave up 5 bases and V 4 bases, and 5 bases lay outside the gene matches. The CDR3 covers 12 residues. Germline CDR1 reads SQVTM; CDR2 reads ANQGSEA. CDR3 residues: CSVGEGTHEQYF. DNA for the CDR3: TGCAGCGTTGGGGAGGGAACCCACGAGCAGTACTTC.

This rearrangement joins TRBV12-3 or TRBV12-4 to TRBJ1-5; unclear D gene. V dropped 4 bases and J dropped 5 bases, with 9 bases sitting between them. CDR3 length: 13 amino acids. The CDR3 region is CASSSGGYQPQHF. CDR3 in DNA: TGTGCCAGCAGTTCAGGAGGTTATCAGCCCCAGCATTTT.

The V call is TRBV10-3, the J call TRBJ2-7; 8 bases align to TRBD1. Germline V gene data show CDR1 as ENHRY and CDR2 as SYGVKD. Losses at the gene ends were 3 bases for V and 0 bases for J; bases not matched to a gene: 10. This CDR3 is built from 17 residues. The CDR3 DNA follows: TGTGCCATCAGTGACCCCGGACAGGGTGGAGGCTCCTACGAGCAGTACTTC. This sequence encodes CAISDPGQGGGSYEQYF.

This clonotype was detected only a few times. The chain carries TRBV20-1 and TRBJ2-1, with D unclear. The CDR3 runs 14 residues. V shed 6 bases and J shed 2 bases, with 14 bases lying between them. Germline V gene data show CDR1 as DFQATT and CDR2 as SNEGSKA (reference sequence). The chain's CDR3 is CSARPLRPYNEQFF. The DNA of the CDR3 is TGCAGTGCCCGGCCCCTACGCCCCTACAATGAGCAGTTCTTC.

The V gene is TRBV4-1, the J gene TRBJ2-2, with D perhaps TRBD2 (6 bases). V dropped 0 bases and J dropped 7 bases, with 24 bases sitting between them. Germline CDR1 reads MGHRA; CDR2 reads YSYEKL. CDR3 size: 19 residues. The CDR3 loop is CASSQESGTVAVGRGELFF. Here the CDR3 DNA reads TGCGCCAGCAGCCAAGAGAGTGGAACGGTAGCGGTCGGTCGCGGGGAGCTGTTTTTT.

This clonotype was detected only a few times. The V and J genes are TRBV9 and TRBJ1-5, with 8 bases lining up with TRBD1. The CDR3 spans 15 residues. After removal of 3 bases from V and 1 base from J, the junction contained 3 bases not matched to a gene. Germline V lookup: CDR1 SGDLS, CDR2 YYNGEE. CDR3 residues: CASSEGTGSNQPQHF. The CDR3 bases are TGTGCCAGCAGCGAGGGGACAGGAAGCAATCAGCCCCAGCATTTT.

The chain recombines TRBV11-2 with TRBJ1-2, with D maybe TRBD1 (5 bases). Looked up from germline, CDR1 is SGHAT and CDR2 is FQNNGV. The germline V and J ends were trimmed by 6 bases and 1 base, with 18 bases remaining between them. The CDR3 sequence is 16 residues long. CDR3: CASSSLRDGRNYGYTF. The CDR3, as DNA: TGTGCCAGCAGTTCCCTCCGGGACGGACGTAACTATGGCTACACCTTC. Full variable domain (rest looked up from reference TRBV11-2 and TRBJ1-2): EAGVAQSPRYKIIEKRQSVAFWCNPISGHATLYWYQQILGQGPKLLIQFQNNGVVDDSQLPKDRFSAERLKGVDSTLKIQPAKLEDSAVYLCASSSLRDGRNYGYTFGSGTRLTVV.

This rearrangement joins TRBV12-3 or TRBV12-4 to TRBJ2-1; 10 bases line up with TRBD2. CDR3 length: 12 amino acids. After removal of 7 bases from V and 8 bases from J, the junction contained 2 bases not matched to a gene. The DNA of the CDR3 is TGTGCCAGCAAGCTAGCGGGAGATGAGCAGTTCTTC. Amino acid sequence: CASKLAGDEQFF.

This chain links TRBV3-1 with TRBJ1-4; 8 positions agree with TRBD1. The V and J ends lost 2 bases and 8 bases, in that order; junction bases with no gene match: 7. The CDR3 spans 15 residues. CDR1 LGHDT and CDR2 YNNKEL come from the germline V gene (reference sequence). The CDR3 sequence is CASSQSDRVDEKLFF. DNA of the CDR3: TGTGCCAGCAGCCAATCGGACAGGGTTGACGAAAAACTGTTTTTT.

The chain links TRBV4-1 to TRBJ2-1; 7 bases match TRBD1. Per the germline V gene, CDR1 is MGHRA and CDR2 is YSYEKL. V trimming: 0 bases; J trimming: 4 bases; junction bases outside the gene matches: 9. This CDR3 contains 17 residues. CDR3 DNA sequence: TGCGCCAGCAGCCAAGATAGACCGACAGGGCTATACAATGAGCAGTTCTTC. Its protein product is CASSQDRPTGLYNEQFF.

This clonotype was counted a few times. The chain recombines TRBV7-9 with TRBJ2-7, with TRBD1 identical over 10 bases. The V gene end was trimmed by 4 bases and the J gene end by 3 bases; junction bases not matched to a gene: 6. This CDR3 has 15 amino acids. CDR1 and CDR2 (germline): SEHNR, FQNEAQ (reference sequence). CDR3 DNA sequence: TGTGCCAGCAGCTCCCCGGGACAGGGGTTCTACGAGCAGTACTTC. Its translation is CASSSPGQGFYEQYF. The variable domain in full, with the rest retrieved from reference TRBV7-9 and TRBJ2-7, is DTGVSQNPRHKITKRGQNVTFRCDPISEHNRLYWYRQTLGQGPEFLTYFQNEAQLEKSRLLSDRFSAERPKGSFSTLEIQRTEQGDSAMYLCASSSPGQGFYEQYFGPGTRLTVT.

This clonotype was seen once. The chain uses TRBV12-3 or TRBV12-4 and TRBJ2-7; D unresolved. Trimming left V 7 bases short and J 7 bases short, with 14 bases between. The CDR3 runs 12 residues. This CDR3 is CASTQTRGEQYF. In DNA form, the CDR3 reads TGTGCCAGCACCCAAACCCGTGGGGAGCAGTACTTC.

In this sample, this clonotype turned up a few times. The rearrangement joins TRBV29-1 to TRBJ1-1; D is uncertain. Trimming shortened V by 2 bases and J by 4 bases, and 17 bases separated the two germline ends. The CDR3 spans 15 residues. CDR1 and CDR2 from the germline V gene are SQVTM and ANQGSEA. CDR3 residues: CSVESLLSLSTEAFF. CDR3 nucleotide sequence: TGCAGCGTTGAATCCCTACTCAGCCTGAGCACTGAAGCTTTCTTT. The variable domain in full, completed from reference TRBV29-1 and TRBJ1-1, reads SAVISQKPSRDICQRGTSLTIQCQVDSQVTMMFWYRQQPGQSLTLIATANQGSEATYESGFVIDKFPISRPNLTFSTLTVSNMSPEDSSIYLCSVESLLSLSTEAFFGQGTRLTVV.

This chain connects TRBV29-1 to TRBJ2-1; 12 bases match TRBD2. Losses at the gene ends were 6 bases for V and 0 bases for J; bases not matched to a gene: 15. Germline values: CDR1 SQVTM, CDR2 ANQGSEA. This CDR3 has 19 amino acids. The CDR3 bases are TGCAGCGTCGGACGACTAGCGGGGGACCCATTGAGCTCCTACAATGAGCAGTTCTTC. Amino acids: CSVGRLAGDPLSSYNEQFF.

The rearrangement joins TRBV12-3 or TRBV12-4 to TRBJ1-2; TRBD1 matches 7 bases. Germline trimming cut 2 bases from V and 4 bases from J; bases unmatched to any gene: 7. The CDR3 extends over 15 amino acids. The CDR3 DNA reads as TGTGCCAGCAGTTTATCCAGGGGGTTGGGCTATGGCTACACCTTC. It yields the protein CASSLSRGLGYGYTF.